The T cell receptor (beta chain) described here comes from a study of blood T cell repertoires in COVID-19. Participants, 18 to 89 years old, spanned fewer than 30 US areas. Data came from immunoSEQ multiplex PCR; TCRdb stores just in-frame clones and leaves some out. The table includes approximately 250,000 clones, around 80% detected once. This CDR3 region has 14 residues. The V gene lost 2 bases and the J gene lost 4 bases, with 11 bases spanning the gap. From germline, CDR1 is SEHNR and CDR2 FQNEAQ (reference sequence). This sequence was found in a man aged 25-45 years with acute COVID-19. The rearrangement links TRBV7-9 to TRBJ1-1; no clear D gene. Sequencing input: PBMCs or T cells enriched from blood (not recorded which). The CDR3 nucleotides read TGTGCCAGCAGCTTAAGGGCAGCGGGCACTGAAGCTTTCTTT. Translating it yields CASSLRAAGTEAFF. Full variable domain (remainder filled in from reference TRBV7-9 and TRBJ1-1): DTGVSQNPRHKITKRGQNVTFRCDPISEHNRLYWYRQTLGQGPEFLTYFQNEAQLEKSRLLSDRFSAERPKGSFSTLEIQRTEQGDSAMYLCASSLRAAGTEAFFGQGTRLTVV.